This T cell receptor (beta chain) was captured by sequencing in a study of radiotherapy plus CTLA-4 blockade in lung cancer. Study-wide background: Overall, approximately 17% of patients showed an objective response, while 31% attained disease control.

TCRdb's table, derived via immunoSEQ multiplex PCR, lists solely in-frame clones and lacks some. The sample lists approximately 76,000 clones, under 80% occurring once. The CDR3 runs to 18 residues. CDR1 is LNHDA and CDR2 is SQIVND in the germline V gene (reference sequence). The V segment lost 0 bases and the J segment 2 bases; nucleotides outside the gene matches: 5. Study findings and constraints: Among blood TCR repertoires after radiotherapy plus ipilimumab, tumor-derived clones expanded.

As for this clone: Its specificity is not known.

The chain employs TRBV19 and TRBJ2-1; TRBD2 matches at 12 bases. This receptor was identified in a human donor with non-small cell lung cancer who had a partial response to radiotherapy plus ipilimumab. Some clones in this sample may be carry-over from other donors' samples. The sample here was peripheral blood, taken from a patient treated with radiotherapy plus ipilimumab. As DNA, the CDR3 is TGTGCCAGTAGTATAGACCAAGGACTAGCGGGACCCTACAATGAGCAGTTCTTC. This sequence encodes CASSIDQGLAGPYNEQFF.